This T cell receptor beta chain was obtained from a study of Graves' ophthalmopathy and Graves' hyperthyroidism. At the level of the study: Peripheral blood samples were taken at initial diagnosis, before any treatment.

Germline-derived CDR1 and CDR2 are MNHEY and SMNVEV (reference sequence). The length of the CDR3 is 16 residues. The ends lost 4 bases at V and 6 bases at J; junction bases unmatched: 14. Scientists amplified the TCR beta CDR3 regions from RNA transcripts. HTBI-primed first-round RT-PCR preceded second-round multiplex PCR. TCRdb called the multiplex PCR reads again in MiXCR, with one record for every CDR3 protein. This table has roughly 400,000 distinct CDR3 sequences, just over 15% appearing once. This clonotype was counted many times. Its specificity is unknown. Whole-study findings and limits: Blood also carried most expanded thyroid clonotypes exceeding 0.001 frequency. The 13-signature model separated ophthalmopathy from stable hyperthyroidism at 85% to 90% sensitivity and roughly 81% specificity.

J is TRBJ1-1 and V is TRBV27; 7 positions match TRBD1. This clonotype was obtained from a woman under 30 with stable Graves' hyperthyroidism. Material for sequencing was peripheral blood. The CDR3 is CASSSHRRQGRSEAFF. As DNA, the CDR3 is TGTGCCAGCAGTTCCCACCGTAGACAGGGCCGGTCTGAAGCTTTCTTT.